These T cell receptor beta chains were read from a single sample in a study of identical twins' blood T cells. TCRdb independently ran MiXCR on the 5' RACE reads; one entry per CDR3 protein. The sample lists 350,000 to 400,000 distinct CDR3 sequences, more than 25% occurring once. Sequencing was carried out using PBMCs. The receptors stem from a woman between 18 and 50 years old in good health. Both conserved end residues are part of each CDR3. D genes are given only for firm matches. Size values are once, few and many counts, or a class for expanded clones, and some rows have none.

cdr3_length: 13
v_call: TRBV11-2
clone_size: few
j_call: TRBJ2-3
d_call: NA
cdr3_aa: CASSRGDILAQYF
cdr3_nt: TGTGCCAGCAGCCGCGGGGACATTCTCGCGCAGTATTTT

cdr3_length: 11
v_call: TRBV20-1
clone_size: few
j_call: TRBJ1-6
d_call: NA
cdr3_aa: CSASGRTPLHF
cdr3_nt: TGCAGTGCTAGCGGCCGGACCCCCCTCCACTTT

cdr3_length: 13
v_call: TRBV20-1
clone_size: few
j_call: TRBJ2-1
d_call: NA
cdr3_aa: CSASGGGAVEQFF
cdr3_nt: TGCAGTGCTAGTGGTGGGGGGGCTGTTGAGCAGTTCTTC

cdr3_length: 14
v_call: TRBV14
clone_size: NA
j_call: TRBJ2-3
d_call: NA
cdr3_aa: CASNHFRVEDTQYF
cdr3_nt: TGTGCCAGCAACCATTTCAGGGTCGAGGATACGCAGTATTTT

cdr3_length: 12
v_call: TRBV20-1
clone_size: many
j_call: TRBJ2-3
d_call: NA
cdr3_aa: CSAREGSEPQYF
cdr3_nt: TGCAGTGCTAGAGAAGGCAGTGAACCGCAGTATTTT

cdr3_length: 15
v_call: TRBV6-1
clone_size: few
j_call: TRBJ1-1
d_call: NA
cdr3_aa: CASRYGPEVVTEAFF
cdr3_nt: TGTGCCAGCAGGTACGGCCCGGAGGTGGTCACTGAAGCTTTCTTT

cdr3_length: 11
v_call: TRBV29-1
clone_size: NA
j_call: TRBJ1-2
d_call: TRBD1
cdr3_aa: CSATVTGADTF
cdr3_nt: TGCAGCGCAACCGTTACAGGGGCAGACACCTTC

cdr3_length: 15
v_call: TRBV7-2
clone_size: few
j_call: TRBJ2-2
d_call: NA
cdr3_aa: CASSLFGVNTGELFF
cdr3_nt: TGTGCCAGCAGCTTGTTCGGAGTTAACACCGGGGAGCTGTTTTTT

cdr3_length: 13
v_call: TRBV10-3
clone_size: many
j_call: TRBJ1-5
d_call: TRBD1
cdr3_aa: CAISGQGNQPQHF
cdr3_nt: TGTGCCATCAGCGGACAGGGGAATCAGCCCCAGCATTTT

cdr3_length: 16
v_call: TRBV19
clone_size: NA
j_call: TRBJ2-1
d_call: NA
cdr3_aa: CASSRGGFSSYNEQFF
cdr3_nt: TGTGCCAGTAGTCGTGGAGGCTTTAGCTCCTACAATGAGCAGTTCTTC

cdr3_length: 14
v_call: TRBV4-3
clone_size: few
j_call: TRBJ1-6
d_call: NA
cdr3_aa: CASSQDYLRTPLHF
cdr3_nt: TGCGCCAGCAGCCAAGACTACTTAAGGACACCCCTCCACTTT

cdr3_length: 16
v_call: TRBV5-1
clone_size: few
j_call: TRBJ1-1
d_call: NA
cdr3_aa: CASSLAGGGSGTEAFF
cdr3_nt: TGCGCCAGCAGCTTGGCCGGCGGGGGATCGGGTACTGAAGCTTTCTTT

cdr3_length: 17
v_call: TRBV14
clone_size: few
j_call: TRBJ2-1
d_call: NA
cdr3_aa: CASSLEVGRVLYNEQFF
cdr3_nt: TGTGCCAGCAGCCTCGAGGTGGGCAGAGTCCTCTACAATGAGCAGTTCTTC

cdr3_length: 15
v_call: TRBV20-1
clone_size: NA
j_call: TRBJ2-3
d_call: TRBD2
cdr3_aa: CSATGIAGRTDTQYF
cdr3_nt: TGCAGTGCTACTGGGATAGCGGGGCGCACAGATACGCAGTATTTT

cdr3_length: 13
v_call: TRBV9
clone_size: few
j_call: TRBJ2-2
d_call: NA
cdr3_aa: CASSVGSTGELFF
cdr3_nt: TGTGCCAGCAGCGTAGGTAGCACCGGGGAGCTGTTTTTT

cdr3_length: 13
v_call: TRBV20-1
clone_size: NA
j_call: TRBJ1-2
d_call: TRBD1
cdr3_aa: CSATPGQGYGYTF
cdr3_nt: TGCAGTGCTACCCCGGGACAGGGTTATGGCTACACCTTC

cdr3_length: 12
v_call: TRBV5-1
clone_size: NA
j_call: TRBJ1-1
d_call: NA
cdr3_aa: CASRDQGQGAFF
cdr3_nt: TGCGCCAGCAGAGACCAGGGGCAGGGAGCTTTCTTT

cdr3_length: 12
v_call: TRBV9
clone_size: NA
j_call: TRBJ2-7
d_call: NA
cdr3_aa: CASSGSGYEQYF
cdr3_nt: TGTGCCAGCAGCGGGTCAGGTTACGAGCAGTACTTC

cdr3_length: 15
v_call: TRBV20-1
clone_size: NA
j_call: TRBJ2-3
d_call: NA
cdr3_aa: CSARDGGSSTDTQCF
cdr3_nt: TGCAGTGCTAGGGACGGGGGTTCTAGCACAGATACGCAGTGTTTT

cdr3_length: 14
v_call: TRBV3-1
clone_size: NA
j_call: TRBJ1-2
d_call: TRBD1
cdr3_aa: CASSQGQGTAGYTF
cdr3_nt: TGTGCCAGCAGCCAAGGACAGGGTACGGCTGGCTACACCTTC

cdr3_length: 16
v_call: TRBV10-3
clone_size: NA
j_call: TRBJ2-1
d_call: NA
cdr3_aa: CAISESQGRSYNEQFF
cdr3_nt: TGTGCCATCAGTGAGTCGCAAGGTCGCTCCTACAATGAGCAGTTCTTC

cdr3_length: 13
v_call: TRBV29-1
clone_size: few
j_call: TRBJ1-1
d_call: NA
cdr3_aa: CSATDRRNTEAFF
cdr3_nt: TGCAGCGCCACCGACAGGCGCAACACTGAAGCTTTCTTT

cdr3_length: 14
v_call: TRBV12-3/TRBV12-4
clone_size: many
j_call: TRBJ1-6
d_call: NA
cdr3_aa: CASSFATDNSPLHF
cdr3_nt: TGTGCCAGCAGTTTCGCGACAGATAATTCACCCCTCCACTTT

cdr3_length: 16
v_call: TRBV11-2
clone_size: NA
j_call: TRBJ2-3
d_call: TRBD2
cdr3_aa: CASEHRGLAGPRTQYF
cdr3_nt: TGTGCCAGCGAGCACCGGGGACTAGCGGGACCACGTACGCAGTATTTT

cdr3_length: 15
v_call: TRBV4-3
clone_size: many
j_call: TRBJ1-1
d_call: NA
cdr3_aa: CASSQGVARNTEAFF
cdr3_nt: TGCGCCAGCAGCCAAGGGGTAGCAAGGAACACTGAAGCTTTCTTT

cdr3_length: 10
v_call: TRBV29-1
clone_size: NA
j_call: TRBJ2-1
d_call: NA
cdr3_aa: CSDQEDEQFF
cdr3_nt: TGCAGCGACCAGGAGGATGAGCAGTTCTTC

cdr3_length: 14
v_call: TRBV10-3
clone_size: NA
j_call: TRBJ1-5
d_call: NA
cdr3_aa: CAISEEGTGQPQHF
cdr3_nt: TGTGCCATCAGTGAAGAGGGCACTGGGCAGCCCCAGCATTTT